This TCR beta chain was captured in a study of T cells in Graves' hyperthyroidism and ophthalmopathy. As for this clonotype: This could be a read error, since a much larger clone is one nucleotide away.

V dropped 7 bases and J dropped 7 bases, with 14 bases sitting between them. The CDR3 has 13 amino acids. Germline assignment: CDR1 MDHEN and CDR2 SYDVKM. RNA transcripts yielded amplified TCR beta CDR3 regions. Researchers ran a first-round RT-PCR on the TCR CDR3 using the HTBI primer set. TCRdb passed the multiplex PCR reads through MiXCR, listing each CDR3 protein once. The sample has approximately 600,000 distinct CDR3 sequences; around 16% are singletons. The receptor's source is a woman aged 30 to 39 with Graves' hyperthyroidism. Sequencing was done on a sample of blood. The chain combines TRBV28 with TRBJ2-1; D is possibly TRBD2 (6 bases). The CDR3 loop is CASIDGGVNEQFF. CDR3 coding DNA: TGTGCCAGCATTGATGGCGGGGTAAATGAGCAGTTCTTC.